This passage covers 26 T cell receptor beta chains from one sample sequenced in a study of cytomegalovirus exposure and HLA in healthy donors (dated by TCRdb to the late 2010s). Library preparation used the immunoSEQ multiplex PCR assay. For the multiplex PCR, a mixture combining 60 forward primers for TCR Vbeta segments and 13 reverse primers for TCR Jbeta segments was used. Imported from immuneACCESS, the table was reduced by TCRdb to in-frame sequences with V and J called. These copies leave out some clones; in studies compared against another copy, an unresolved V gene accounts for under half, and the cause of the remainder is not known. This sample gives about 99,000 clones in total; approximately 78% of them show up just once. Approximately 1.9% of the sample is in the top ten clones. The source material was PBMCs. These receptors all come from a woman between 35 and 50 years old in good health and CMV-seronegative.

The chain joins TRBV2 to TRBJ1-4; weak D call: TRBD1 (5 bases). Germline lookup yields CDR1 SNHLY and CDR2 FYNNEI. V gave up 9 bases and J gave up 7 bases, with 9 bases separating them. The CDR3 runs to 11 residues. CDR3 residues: CASSQGEKLFF. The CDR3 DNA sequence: TGTGCCAGTTCGCAGGGTGAAAAACTGTTTTTT.

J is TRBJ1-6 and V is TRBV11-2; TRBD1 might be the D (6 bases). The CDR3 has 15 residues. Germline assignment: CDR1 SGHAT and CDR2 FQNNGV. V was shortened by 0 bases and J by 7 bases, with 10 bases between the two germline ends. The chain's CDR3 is CASSLETGENSPLHF. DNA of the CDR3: TGTGCCAGCAGCTTAGAGACAGGCGAGAATTCACCCCTCCACTTT.

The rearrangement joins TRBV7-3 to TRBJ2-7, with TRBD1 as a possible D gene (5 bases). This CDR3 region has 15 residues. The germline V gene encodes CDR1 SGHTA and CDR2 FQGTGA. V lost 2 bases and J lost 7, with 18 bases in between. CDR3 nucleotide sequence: TGTGCCAGCAGCTTAGGGGCAGGGAAATCGAATGAGCAGTACTTC. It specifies CASSLGAGKSNEQYF.

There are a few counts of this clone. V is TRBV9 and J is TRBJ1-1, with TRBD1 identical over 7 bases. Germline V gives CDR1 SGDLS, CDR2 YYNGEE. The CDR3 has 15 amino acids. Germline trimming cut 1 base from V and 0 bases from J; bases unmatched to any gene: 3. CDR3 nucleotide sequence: TGTGCCAGCAGCGTATCCGGGACAGTGAACACTGAAGCTTTCTTT. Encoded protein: CASSVSGTVNTEAFF.

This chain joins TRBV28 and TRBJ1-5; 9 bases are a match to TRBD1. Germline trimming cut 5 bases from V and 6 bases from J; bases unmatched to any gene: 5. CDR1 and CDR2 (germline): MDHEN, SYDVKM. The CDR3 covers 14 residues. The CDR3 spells CASSTGGAVQPQHF. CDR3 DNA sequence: TGTGCCAGCAGTACAGGGGGCGCGGTTCAGCCCCAGCATTTT.

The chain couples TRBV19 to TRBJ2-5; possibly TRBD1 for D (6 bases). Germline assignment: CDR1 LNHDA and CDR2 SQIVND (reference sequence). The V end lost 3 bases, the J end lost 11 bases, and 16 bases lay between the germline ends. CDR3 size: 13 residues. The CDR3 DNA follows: TGTGCCAGTAGTATGGGGACATTCGTTGAGCAGTACTTC. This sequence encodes CASSMGTFVEQYF.

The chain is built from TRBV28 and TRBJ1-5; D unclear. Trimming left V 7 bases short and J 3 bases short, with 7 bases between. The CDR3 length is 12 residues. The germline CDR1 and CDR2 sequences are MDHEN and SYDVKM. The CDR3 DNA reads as TGTGCCAGCACCCTTAACAATCAGCCCCAGCATTTT. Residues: CASTLNNQPQHF.

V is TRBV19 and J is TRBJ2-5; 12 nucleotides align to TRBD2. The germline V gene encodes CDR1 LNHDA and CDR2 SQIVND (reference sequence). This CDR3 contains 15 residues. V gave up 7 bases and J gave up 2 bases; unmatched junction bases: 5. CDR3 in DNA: TGTGCCAGTACACGGACTAGCGGGATTCAAGAGACCCAGTACTTC. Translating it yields CASTRTSGIQETQYF.

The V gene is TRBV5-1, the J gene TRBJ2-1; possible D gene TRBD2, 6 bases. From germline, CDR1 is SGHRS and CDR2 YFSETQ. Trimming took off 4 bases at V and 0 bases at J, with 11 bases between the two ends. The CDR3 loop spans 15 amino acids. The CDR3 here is CASSPGEGSYNEQFF. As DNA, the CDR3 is TGCGCCAGCAGCCCGGGAGAGGGCTCCTACAATGAGCAGTTCTTC.

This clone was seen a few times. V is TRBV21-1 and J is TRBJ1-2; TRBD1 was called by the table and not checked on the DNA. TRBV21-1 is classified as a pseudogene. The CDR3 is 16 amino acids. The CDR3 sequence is CASSKEYRGRLNGYTF. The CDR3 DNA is TGTGCCAGCAGCAAGGAATACAGGGGGCGCCTTAATGGCTACACCTTC.

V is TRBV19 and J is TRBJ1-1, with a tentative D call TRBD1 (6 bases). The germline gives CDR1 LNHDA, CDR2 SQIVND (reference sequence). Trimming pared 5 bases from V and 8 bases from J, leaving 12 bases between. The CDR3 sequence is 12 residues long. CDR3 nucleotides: TGTGCCAGTAGTTCCGGGACACCCGAAGCTTTCTTT. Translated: CASSSGTPEAFF.

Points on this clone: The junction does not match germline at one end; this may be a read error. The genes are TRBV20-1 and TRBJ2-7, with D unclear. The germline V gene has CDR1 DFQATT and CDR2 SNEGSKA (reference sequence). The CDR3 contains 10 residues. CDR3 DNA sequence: TGCAGTGCTATGTTGAAGAGGCAGTGCTTC. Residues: CSAMLKRQCF.

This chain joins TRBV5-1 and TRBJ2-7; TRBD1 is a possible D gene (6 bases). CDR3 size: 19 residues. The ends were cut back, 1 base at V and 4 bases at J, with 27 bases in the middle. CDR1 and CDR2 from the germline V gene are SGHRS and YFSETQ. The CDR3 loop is CASSLFPGVIQVGQYEQYF. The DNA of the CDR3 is TGCGCCAGCAGCTTGTTTCCAGGGGTCATACAAGTGGGGCAATACGAGCAGTACTTC.

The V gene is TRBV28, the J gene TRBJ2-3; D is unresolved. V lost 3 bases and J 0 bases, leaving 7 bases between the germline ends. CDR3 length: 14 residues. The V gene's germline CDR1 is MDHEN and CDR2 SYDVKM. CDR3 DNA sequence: TGTGCCAGCAGTTTCGGGTGGAGCACAGATACGCAGTATTTT. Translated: CASSFGWSTDTQYF.

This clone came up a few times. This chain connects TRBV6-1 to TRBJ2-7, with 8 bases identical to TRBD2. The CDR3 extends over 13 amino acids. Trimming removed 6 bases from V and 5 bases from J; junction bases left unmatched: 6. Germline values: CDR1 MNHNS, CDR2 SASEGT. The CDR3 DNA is TGTGCCAGCAGATTGGCGGGAGGTAACGAGCAGTACTTC. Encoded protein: CASRLAGGNEQYF.

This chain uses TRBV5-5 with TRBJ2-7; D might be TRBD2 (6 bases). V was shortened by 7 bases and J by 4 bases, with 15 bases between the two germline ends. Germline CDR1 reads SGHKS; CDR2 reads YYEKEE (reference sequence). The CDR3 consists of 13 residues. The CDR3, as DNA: TGTGCCAGCTTCTCTAGCGACGAATACGAGCAGTACTTC. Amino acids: CASFSSDEYEQYF. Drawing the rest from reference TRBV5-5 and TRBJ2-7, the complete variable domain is DAGVTQSPTHLIKTRGQQVTLRCSPISGHKSVSWYQQVLGQGPQFIFQYYEKEERGRGNFPDRFSARQFPNYSSELNVNALLLGDSALYLCASFSSDEYEQYFGPGTRLTVT.

Written as DNA, the CDR3 is TGTGCCAGCAGCTTAACGAGACTTGCCTTCCGGGCAGATACGCAGTATTTT. Residues: CASSLTRLAFRADTQYF. The chain uses TRBV11-1 and TRBJ2-3, with D uncertain. Germline-derived CDR1 and CDR2 are SGHAT and FQDESV (reference sequence). CDR3 length equals 17 residues. V was trimmed by 2 bases and J by 4 bases, leaving 19 bases between them.

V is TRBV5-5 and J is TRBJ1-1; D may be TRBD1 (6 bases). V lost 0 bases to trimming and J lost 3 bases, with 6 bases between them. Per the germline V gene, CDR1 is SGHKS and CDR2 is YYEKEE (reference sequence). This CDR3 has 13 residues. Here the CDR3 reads CASSLGGHTEAFF. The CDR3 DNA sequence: TGTGCCAGCAGCTTGGGGGGGCACACTGAAGCTTTCTTT.

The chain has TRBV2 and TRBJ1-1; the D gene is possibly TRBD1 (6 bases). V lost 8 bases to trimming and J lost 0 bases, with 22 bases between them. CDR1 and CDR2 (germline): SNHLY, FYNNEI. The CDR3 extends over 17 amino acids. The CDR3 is CASGPAGGPLMNTEAFF. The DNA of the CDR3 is TGTGCCAGCGGTCCCGCCGGGGGGCCCCTAATGAACACTGAAGCTTTCTTT.

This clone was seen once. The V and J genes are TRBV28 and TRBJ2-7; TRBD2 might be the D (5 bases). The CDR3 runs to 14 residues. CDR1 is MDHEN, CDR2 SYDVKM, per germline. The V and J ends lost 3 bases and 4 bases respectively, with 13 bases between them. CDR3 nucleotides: TGTGCCAGCAGTTTGGGGTTAGCGCGGTACGAGCAGTACTTC. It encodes CASSLGLARYEQYF.

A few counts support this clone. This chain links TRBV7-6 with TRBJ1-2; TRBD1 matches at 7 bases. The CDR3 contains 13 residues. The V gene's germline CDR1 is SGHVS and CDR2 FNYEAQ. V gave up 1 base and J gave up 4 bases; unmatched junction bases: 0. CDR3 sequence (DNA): TGTGCCAGCAGCTTAGACAGGGGCTATGGCTACACCTTC. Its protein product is CASSLDRGYGYTF.

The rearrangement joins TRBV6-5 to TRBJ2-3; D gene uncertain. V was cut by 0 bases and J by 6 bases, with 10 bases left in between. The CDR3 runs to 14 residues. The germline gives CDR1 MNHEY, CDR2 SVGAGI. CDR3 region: CASSYSAGRDTQYF. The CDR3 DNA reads TGTGCCAGCAGTTACTCGGCAGGTCGGGATACGCAGTATTTT.

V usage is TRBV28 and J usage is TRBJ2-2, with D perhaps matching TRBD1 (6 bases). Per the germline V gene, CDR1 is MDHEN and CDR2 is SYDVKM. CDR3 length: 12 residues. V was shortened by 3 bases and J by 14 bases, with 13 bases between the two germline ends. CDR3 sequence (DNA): TGTGCCAGCAGTTTGACAAGCAGGGGACTGTTTTTT. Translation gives CASSLTSRGLFF.

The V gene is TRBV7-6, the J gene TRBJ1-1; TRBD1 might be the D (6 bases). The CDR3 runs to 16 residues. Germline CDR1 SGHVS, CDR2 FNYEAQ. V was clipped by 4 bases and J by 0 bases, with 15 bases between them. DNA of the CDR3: TGTGCCAGCAGCTCGGGCCCCAGGACAGTGAACACTGAAGCTTTCTTT. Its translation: CASSSGPRTVNTEAFF.

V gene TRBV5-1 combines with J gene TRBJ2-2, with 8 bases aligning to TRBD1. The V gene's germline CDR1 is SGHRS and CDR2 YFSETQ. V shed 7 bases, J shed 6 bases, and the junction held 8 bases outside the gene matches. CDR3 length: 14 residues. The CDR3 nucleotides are TGCGCCAGCGGATATCAGGGGGCCCCCGGGGAGCTGTTTTTT. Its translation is CASGYQGAPGELFF.

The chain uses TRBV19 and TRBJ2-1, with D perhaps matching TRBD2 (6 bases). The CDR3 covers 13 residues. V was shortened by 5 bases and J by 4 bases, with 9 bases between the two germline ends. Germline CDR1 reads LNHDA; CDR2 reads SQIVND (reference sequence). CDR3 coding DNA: TGTGCCAGTAGTGTCGGGAGTTACAATGAGCAGTTCTTC. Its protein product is CASSVGSYNEQFF.